This T cell receptor beta chain was sequenced for a study of cytomegalovirus exposure and HLA in healthy donors. Across the study: A subsequent analysis stated that the 110 or so validation repertoires were run on the same platform as the 550 to 750 first-cohort repertoires.

The germline V gene encodes CDR1 PRHDT and CDR2 FYEKMQ (reference sequence). Trimming took off 2 bases at V and 6 bases at J, with 11 bases between the two ends. The CDR3 totals 13 residues. Sequenced by immunoSEQ multiplex PCR; TCRdb stores in-frame clones only, minus some. The repertoire holds tens of thousands of clones, about 94% seen once, with 4% to 5.5% in the top ten. This TCR was recovered from a man between 18 and 29 years old in good health and CMV-seropositive. The source material was PBMCs. V is TRBV13 and J is TRBJ2-7; D might be TRBD1 (5 bases). This chain's CDR3 is CASSLPRVGEQYF. The CDR3 region has the DNA TGTGCCAGCAGCTTACCCAGGGTAGGCGAGCAGTACTTC.